Below are 26 T cell receptor beta chains sequenced from a single sample in a study of blood T cells in healthy people across ages. For the second PCR, which ran for 7 to 11 cycles, a sample-barcoded 5' primer and a J-beta primer mix were used. TCRdb independently ran MiXCR on the 5' RACE reads; one entry per CDR3 protein. The data show about 970,000 distinct CDR3 sequences, approximately 50% seen once. Specimen: blood. The origin of the receptors is a woman in her sixties in good health.

Notes on this clonotype: The germline gene is not matched at one end of the junction; a read error may be the cause. V and J are TRBV12-3 or TRBV12-4 and TRBJ2-1, with 10 positions matching TRBD2. The CDR3 runs 15 residues. The CDR3 here is CAGRFTSGIIDEQFF. The CDR3 DNA reads TGTGCCGGCAGATTTACTAGCGGGATTATCGATGAGCAGTTCTTC.

Points on this clonotype: It may be a read error: a sequence one base away is much more abundant. CDR3 region: CASSLPGTGGTEAFF. The CDR3, as DNA: TGTGCCAGCAGCTTACCTGGGACAGGGGGCACTGAAGCTTTCTTT. The chain uses TRBV7-8 and TRBJ1-1; TRBD1 aligns across 11 bases. CDR3 length: 15 amino acids. V lost 2 bases to trimming and J lost 4 bases; unmatched junction nucleotides: 3. Per germline, CDR1 SGHVS and CDR2 FQNEAQ.

This chain uses TRBV28 with TRBJ2-5, with D perhaps matching TRBD1 (5 bases). This CDR3 region has 15 residues. Germline CDR1 is MDHEN and CDR2 is SYDVKM. Trimming took 1 base from V and 1 from J, leaving 10 bases between them. The CDR3 protein is CASSLSRVAQETQYF. CDR3 in DNA: TGTGCCAGCAGTTTATCCAGGGTGGCCCAAGAGACCCAGTACTTC. Supplemented by reference TRBV28 and TRBJ2-5, the full variable domain reads DVKVTQSSRYLVKRTGEKVFLECVQDMDHENMFWYRQDPGLGLRLIYFSYDVKMKEKGDIPEGYSVSREKKERFSLILESASTNQTSMYLCASSLSRVAQETQYFGPGTRLLVL.

This chain's CDR3 is CSARPFPSSGPMNTEAFF. CDR3 coding DNA: TGCAGTGCTAGACCCTTCCCGAGCTCGGGACCGATGAACACTGAAGCTTTCTTT. The chain has TRBV20-1 and TRBJ1-1; possible D gene TRBD1, 5 bases. Germline V gene lookup returns CDR1 DFQATT and CDR2 SNEGSKA (reference sequence). The CDR3 spans 18 residues. V was pared by 2 bases and J by 0 bases, with 22 bases between.

This clonotype is a singleton in its sample. The gene calls are TRBV5-1 and TRBJ2-5, with D possibly TRBD2 on 6 matching bases. The germline V gene encodes CDR1 SGHRS and CDR2 YFSETQ. The CDR3 runs 15 residues. V was pared by 0 bases and J by 5 bases, with 14 bases between. The CDR3 region is CASSLGGVQVETQYF. The CDR3 bases are TGCGCCAGCAGCTTGGGCGGGGTGCAAGTGGAGACCCAGTACTTC.

The gene calls are TRBV6-4 and TRBJ2-7; 8 positions match TRBD1. The CDR3 covers 13 residues. The V and J ends lost 9 bases and 2 bases, in that order; junction bases with no gene match: 6. Germline V CDR1 and CDR2: MRHNA, SNTAGT. CDR3 bases: TGTGCCAGGGAGGACAGGGCCCCCTACGAGCAGTACTTC. This codes for CAREDRAPYEQYF.

The chain links TRBV27 to TRBJ1-6, with TRBD1 as a possible D gene (5 bases). CDR3 length: 17 residues. V lost 2 bases and J 10 bases, leaving 21 bases between the germline ends. Germline V gene sequence: CDR1 MNHEY, CDR2 SMNVEV (reference sequence). For the CDR3, the DNA is TGTGCCAGCAGTTTAAGTCTACAGGTTTTATCGAAGTCACCCCTCCACTTT. Translation gives CASSLSLQVLSKSPLHF.

The chain carries TRBV6-1 and TRBJ2-2; 13 nucleotides agree with TRBD2. Germline V CDR1 and CDR2: MNHNS, SASEGT. The ends lost 4 bases at V and 4 bases at J; junction bases unmatched: 9. This CDR3 contains 18 residues. CDR3 nucleotide sequence: TGTGCCAGCAGTGCCCGCCCTACTAGCGGGAGGGCCACCGGGGAGCTGTTTTTT. Translating it yields CASSARPTSGRATGELFF.

J is TRBJ1-1 and V is TRBV12-3 or TRBV12-4; D is undetermined. This CDR3 is 11 amino acids long. V was pared by 2 bases and J by 7 bases, with 5 bases between. The CDR3 DNA is TGTGCCAGCAGTTTACGTGTTGAAGCTTTCTTT. Amino acids: CASSLRVEAFF.

The chain combines TRBV7-8 with TRBJ2-1, with 9 positions matching TRBD1. Germline V lookup: CDR1 SGHVS, CDR2 FQNEAQ. V gave up 5 bases and J gave up 2 bases; unmatched junction bases: 10. CDR3 length: 17 amino acids. CDR3 in amino acids: CASSPLPGQGPYNEQFF. The DNA for the CDR3 is TGTGCCAGCAGCCCTCTACCCGGACAGGGGCCCTACAATGAGCAGTTCTTC.

The chain recombines TRBV4-3 with TRBJ2-2, with a weak D call TRBD1 (6 bases). The CDR3 extends over 16 amino acids. In germline, CDR1 is LGHNA, CDR2 YSLEER. Deletions cut 0 bases from V and 2 bases from J, with 10 bases between. The CDR3 bases are TGCGCCAGCAGCCAAGATAAGGGACAAAACACCGGGGAGCTGTTTTTT. Residues: CASSQDKGQNTGELFF.

This chain links TRBV7-2 with TRBJ2-7, with 7 positions matching TRBD2. The CDR3 totals 14 residues. Trimming at V came to 8 bases and at J to 5 bases, leaving 12 bases not matched to a gene. CDR1 SGHTA and CDR2 FQGNSA come from the germline V gene. The CDR3 loop is CASCHGLVSHEQYF. The CDR3 DNA follows: TGTGCCAGCTGCCACGGACTAGTTTCCCACGAGCAGTACTTC.

Only a few counts were recorded for this clonotype. This chain joins TRBV12-3 or TRBV12-4 and TRBJ2-1; TRBD1 might be the D (5 bases). Trimming removed 5 bases from V and 9 bases from J, with 17 bases in between. The CDR3 is made up of 14 amino acids. CDR3 nucleotide sequence: TGTGCCAGCAGTCCCCGGCAGGGAAGTATTGAGCAGTTCTTC. Its protein product is CASSPRQGSIEQFF.

This clonotype was seen at least ten times. The J gene is TRBJ2-3, the V gene TRBV4-1; D perhaps matches TRBD2 (5 bases). CDR1 and CDR2 from the germline V gene are MGHRA and YSYEKL. Trimming removed 4 bases at V and 2 bases at J, with 19 bases between. The CDR3 loop spans 17 amino acids. Written as DNA, the CDR3 is TGCGCCAGCAGCCCGTCCGGGTTCGAGGGAGCCACAGATACGCAGTATTTT. Encoded protein: CASSPSGFEGATDTQYF.

The chain recombines TRBV24-1 with TRBJ2-3; D call uncertain. The germline CDR1 and CDR2 sequences are KGHDR and SFDVKD. This CDR3 has 14 residues. V dropped 1 base and J dropped 4 bases, with 8 bases sitting between them. CDR3 sequence (DNA): TGTGCCACCAGTGATTTCACAAGGCCAGATACGCAGTATTTT. Translating it yields CATSDFTRPDTQYF.

V gene TRBV28 combines with J gene TRBJ2-7, with a possible D match to TRBD2 (5 bases). The assigned J gene may be wrong: the sequence end matches TRBJ2-5 better. CDR1 is MDHEN, CDR2 SYDVKM, per germline. The CDR3 totals 12 residues. The CDR3 loop is CASNQRAETQYF. In nucleotides, the CDR3 is TGTGCCAGCAATCAGAGGGCAGAGACCCAGTACTTC.

Of note for this clonotype: One end of the junction fails to match germline, which may point to a read error. The genes are TRBV28 and TRBJ2-7, with 8 bases aligning to TRBD2. Germline V gene lookup returns CDR1 MDHEN and CDR2 SYDVKM. This CDR3 spans 15 amino acids. CDR3 in DNA: TGTGGCAGCGCCGGGGGGGCACTCACTCCCTACGAGCAGTACTTC. Amino acid sequence: CGSAGGALTPYEQYF. Based on the CDR3 plus reference TRBV28 and TRBJ2-7, the full variable domain is DVKVTQSSRYLVKRTGEKVFLECVQDMDHENMFWYRQDPGLGLRLIYFSYDVKMKEKGDIPEGYSVSREKKERFSLILESASTNQTSMYLCGSAGGALTPYEQYFGPGTRLTVT.

This clonotype was counted only a few times. The V call is TRBV29-1, the J call TRBJ1-1; possibly TRBD1 for D (5 bases). The V end lost 5 bases, the J end lost 1 base, and 11 bases lay between the germline ends. Germline values: CDR1 SQVTM, CDR2 ANQGSEA. The CDR3 consists of 13 residues. The CDR3 region is CSVIGGRNTEAFF. In nucleotides, the CDR3 is TGCAGCGTTATCGGGGGGAGGAACACTGAAGCTTTCTTT. Full variable domain (outside the CDR3, taken from reference TRBV29-1 and TRBJ1-1): SAVISQKPSRDICQRGTSLTIQCQVDSQVTMMFWYRQQPGQSLTLIATANQGSEATYESGFVIDKFPISRPNLTFSTLTVSNMSPEDSSIYLCSVIGGRNTEAFFGQGTRLTVV.

The V and J genes are TRBV20-1 and TRBJ2-7, with D possibly being TRBD2 (6 bases). The CDR3 covers 16 residues. Trimming pared 1 base from V and 7 bases from J, leaving 23 bases between. Germline CDR1 is DFQATT and CDR2 is SNEGSKA (reference sequence). The CDR3 loop reads CSARVEGGGVYNEQYF. In nucleotides, the CDR3 is TGCAGTGCTAGAGTGGAGGGTGGTGGGGTCTACAATGAGCAGTACTTC.

This chain connects TRBV7-2 to TRBJ1-1; maybe TRBD1 (5 bases). The CDR3 spans 15 residues. The germline V gene has CDR1 SGHTA and CDR2 FQGNSA. The ends were cut back, 7 bases at V and 2 bases at J, with 17 bases in the middle. The CDR3: CASNKARGQNTEAFF. The CDR3 nucleotides read TGTGCCAGCAATAAGGCCAGAGGACAAAACACTGAAGCTTTCTTT.

The chain employs TRBV18 and TRBJ2-5; TRBD1 is a possible D gene (7 bases). The germline CDR1 and CDR2 sequences are KGHSH and LQKENI. This CDR3 region has 15 residues. V lost 5 bases, J lost 4 bases, and 17 bases lay in between. For the CDR3, the DNA is TGTGCCAGCTCAAACAACAGGGGAGGTCGAGAGACCCAGTACTTC. Protein: CASSNNRGGRETQYF.

The CDR3 spells CSARLAGTIQYF. The DNA of the CDR3 is TGCAGTGCTCGACTAGCGGGCACCATTCAGTACTTC. The chain is built from TRBV20-1 and TRBJ2-5, with 10 bases identical to TRBD2. The J call may not be correct, given that the DNA end is closer to TRBJ2-4. The CDR3 contains 12 residues. The germline V gene has CDR1 DFQATT and CDR2 SNEGSKA (reference sequence).

This clonotype has only a few counts. CDR3 loop: CASSQVGLAGSYEQYF. CDR3 sequence (DNA): TGCGCCAGCAGCCAAGTAGGGCTAGCGGGCTCCTACGAGCAGTACTTC. The V gene is TRBV4-1, the J gene TRBJ2-7, with TRBD2 matching over 8 bases. Unmatched junction bases numbered 5, after V lost 1 base and J lost 0 bases. CDR1 MGHRA and CDR2 YSYEKL come from the germline V gene. The CDR3 has 16 residues.

A few counts support this clonotype. This rearrangement joins TRBV3-1 to TRBJ1-2; D not resolved. The CDR3 runs 14 residues. V lost 0 bases and J 7 bases, leaving 12 bases between the germline ends. CDR1 is LGHDT, CDR2 YNNKEL, per germline (reference sequence). CDR3 DNA: TGTGCCAGCAGCCAAGATGCCGGAAATTCTGGCTACACCTTC. It encodes CASSQDAGNSGYTF.

The rearrangement joins TRBV28 to TRBJ2-7; D not certain. Trimming took 6 bases from V and 1 from J, leaving 10 bases between them. CDR1 and CDR2 (germline): MDHEN, SYDVKM. The CDR3 is 13 amino acids. In nucleotides, the CDR3 is TGTGCCAGCAGGCGCTACCGGTCCTACGAGCAGTACTTC. Translating gives CASRRYRSYEQYF. The full variable domain, rest sourced from reference TRBV28 and TRBJ2-7, is DVKVTQSSRYLVKRTGEKVFLECVQDMDHENMFWYRQDPGLGLRLIYFSYDVKMKEKGDIPEGYSVSREKKERFSLILESASTNQTSMYLCASRRYRSYEQYFGPGTRLTVT.

The chain uses TRBV6-2 or TRBV6-3 and TRBJ1-4; 9 positions match TRBD1. This CDR3 comprises 15 residues. Germline lookup yields CDR1 MNHEY and CDR2 SVGEGT. With V trimmed by 6 bases and J by 11 bases, 13 bases remained unmatched. The CDR3 is CASSSPTGTGWKLFF. In DNA form, the CDR3 reads TGTGCCAGCAGCTCACCCACCGGGACAGGGTGGAAACTGTTTTTT.